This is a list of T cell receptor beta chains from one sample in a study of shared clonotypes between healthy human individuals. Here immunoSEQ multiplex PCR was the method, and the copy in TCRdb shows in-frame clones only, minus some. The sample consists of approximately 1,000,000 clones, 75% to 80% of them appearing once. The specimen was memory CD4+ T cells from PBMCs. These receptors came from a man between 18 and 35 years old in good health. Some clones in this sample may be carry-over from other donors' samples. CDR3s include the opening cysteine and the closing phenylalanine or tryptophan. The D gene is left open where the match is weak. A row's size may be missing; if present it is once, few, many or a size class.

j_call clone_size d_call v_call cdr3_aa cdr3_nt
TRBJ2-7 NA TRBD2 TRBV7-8 CASSTPGGEQYF TGTGCCAGCAGCACCCCGGGGGGGGAGCAGTACTTC
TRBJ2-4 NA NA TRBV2 CASSVGGSHNIQYF TGTGCCAGCAGTGTCGGAGGGTCCCACAACATTCAGTACTTC
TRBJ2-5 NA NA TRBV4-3 CASSLGLRTRDGLNF TGCGCCAGCAGCCTAGGACTCCGCACTCGGGACGGGTTAAACTTC
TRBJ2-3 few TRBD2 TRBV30 CAWGRLAGTADTQYF TGTGCCTGGGGCAGACTAGCGGGAACCGCAGATACGCAGTATTTT
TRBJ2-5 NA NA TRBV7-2 CASSLITQETQYF TGTGCCAGCAGCTTAATCACCCAAGAGACCCAGTACTTC
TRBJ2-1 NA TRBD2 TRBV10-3 CAIMEGLADNEQFF TGTGCCATCATGGAGGGACTAGCGGACAATGAGCAGTTCTTC
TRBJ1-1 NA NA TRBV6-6 CASRPGTNTEAFF TGTGCCAGCAGACCGGGAACGAACACTGAAGCTTTCTTT
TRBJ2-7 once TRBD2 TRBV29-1 CSVSRPGTSGSQGPYEQYF TGCAGCGTCTCAAGGCCCGGGACTAGCGGGAGCCAAGGGCCCTACGAGCAGTACTTC
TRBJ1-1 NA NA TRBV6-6 CASTPSGVEAFF TGTGCCAGCACCCCCAGCGGGGTGGAAGCTTTCTTT
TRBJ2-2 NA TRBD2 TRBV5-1 CASSTGLAGVTGELFF TGCGCCAGCAGCACCGGACTAGCGGGAGTGACCGGGGAGCTGTTTTTT
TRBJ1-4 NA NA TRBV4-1 CASSQGNGVGEKLFF TGCGCCAGCAGCCAAGGGAATGGGGTTGGGGAAAAACTGTTTTTT
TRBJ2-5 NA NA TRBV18 CASSPRELESTQYF TGTGCCAGCTCACCACGGGAGCTAGAGTCGACCCAGTACTTC
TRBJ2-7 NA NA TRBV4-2 CASSQDLNVYEQYF TGTGCCAGCAGCCAAGATCTAAACGTCTACGAGCAGTACTTC
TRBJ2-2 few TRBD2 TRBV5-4 CASSGGLAGDRATGELFF TGTGCCAGCAGCGGGGGACTAGCGGGAGATCGGGCGACCGGGGAGCTGTTTTTT
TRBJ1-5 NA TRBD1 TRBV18 CASSPPGQGVNQPQHF TGTGCCAGCTCACCCCCCGGACAGGGAGTCAATCAGCCCCAGCATTTT
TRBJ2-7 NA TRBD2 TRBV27 CASSLSLSGSYEQYF TGTGCCAGCAGTTTATCGCTTAGCGGGAGTTACGAGCAGTACTTC
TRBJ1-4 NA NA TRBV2 CASSDSQTTNEKLFF TGTGCCAGCAGCGACTCTCAGACAACTAATGAAAAACTGTTTTTT
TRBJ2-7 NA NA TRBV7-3 CASSTTSYEQYF TGTGCCAGCAGCACCACATCCTACGAGCAGTACTTC
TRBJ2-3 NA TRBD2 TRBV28 CASSAGLLAGGADTQYF TGTGCCAGCAGTGCGGGTTTACTAGCGGGAGGGGCAGATACGCAGTATTTT
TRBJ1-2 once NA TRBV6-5 CASSYSPEGYGYTF TGTGCCAGCAGTTACTCGCCGGAGGGCTATGGCTACACCTTC
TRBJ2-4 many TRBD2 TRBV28 CASSLPTSGGNIQYF TGTGCCAGCAGTCTTCCGACTAGCGGGGGGAACATTCAGTACTTC
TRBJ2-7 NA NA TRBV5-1 CASSRAESASYEQYF TGCGCCAGCAGCCGGGCGGAATCCGCCTCCTACGAGCAGTACTTC
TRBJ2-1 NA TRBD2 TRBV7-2 CASSFSGGFDNEQFF TGTGCCAGCAGCTTCTCCGGGGGGTTCGACAATGAGCAGTTCTTC
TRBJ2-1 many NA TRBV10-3 CAISEILSEQFF TGTGCCATCAGTGAGATACTCTCTGAGCAGTTCTTC
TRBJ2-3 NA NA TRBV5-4 CASAIDSTDTQYF TGTGCCAGTGCAATCGACAGCACAGATACGCAGTATTTT
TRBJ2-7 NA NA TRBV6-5 CASSTGTGYEQYF TGTGCCAGCAGCACCGGGACTGGCTACGAGCAGTACTTC
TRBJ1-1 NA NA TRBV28 CANRQTLNTEAFF TGTGCCAACCGACAGACCTTGAACACTGAAGCTTTCTTT
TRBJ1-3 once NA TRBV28 CASSFVYSGNTIYF TGTGCCAGCAGTTTTGTTTACTCTGGAAACACCATATATTTT
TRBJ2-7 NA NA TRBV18 CASSPPGPRSGKQYF TGTGCCAGCTCACCACCAGGTCCTCGCTCTGGCAAGCAGTACTTC
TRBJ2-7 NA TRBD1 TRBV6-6 CASRLTGGYEQYF TGTGCCAGCAGACTGACAGGGGGCTACGAGCAGTACTTC
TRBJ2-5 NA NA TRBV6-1 CASTGTQYF TGTGCCAGCACGGGGACCCAGTACTTC
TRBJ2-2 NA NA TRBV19 CASIRDGGTTRTGELFF TGTGCCAGTATTCGGGACGGGGGGACAACGAGGACCGGGGAGCTGTTTTTT
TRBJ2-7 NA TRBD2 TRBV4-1 CASSQDSLAGAEQYF TGCGCCAGCAGCCAAGATAGCCTAGCGGGAGCCGAGCAGTACTTC
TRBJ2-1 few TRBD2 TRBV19 CASQTGTTYNEQFF TGTGCCAGCCAAACCGGGACTACTTACAATGAGCAGTTCTTC
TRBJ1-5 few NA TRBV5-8 CASSSPFQPQHF TGTGCCAGCAGCTCTCCGTTCCAGCCCCAGCATTTT
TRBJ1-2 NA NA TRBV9 CASSVEGRGRNGYTF TGTGCCAGCAGCGTAGAAGGGCGGGGCCGGAATGGCTACACCTTC
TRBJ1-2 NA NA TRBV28 CASSPGSSYGYTF TGTGCCAGCAGCCCAGGGTCATCCTATGGCTACACCTTC
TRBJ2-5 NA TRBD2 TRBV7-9 CASSPGTSGRSGETQYF TGTGCCAGCAGCCCGGGGACTAGCGGGAGATCAGGAGAGACCCAGTACTTC
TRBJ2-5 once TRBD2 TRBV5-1 CASSLWLAVQETQYF TGCGCCAGCAGCTTGTGGCTAGCGGTCCAAGAGACCCAGTACTTC